Shown below are 8 T cell receptor beta chains from a single sample sequenced in a study of blood T cell repertoires in COVID-19. Libraries were prepared by immunoSEQ multiplex PCR; TCRdb keeps only in-frame clonotypes and omits some of them. In the table there are roughly 56,000 clones, more than 90% of which are singletons. Sequencing used peripheral blood. The receptors were gathered from a man aged 50-60 years with active COVID-19.

This clone was picked up one time. CDR3 in DNA: TGTGCCAGCAGCTTACGGCAGGGTGATTCACCCCTCCACTTT. The encoded protein is CASSLRQGDSPLHF. This chain uses TRBV5-5 with TRBJ1-6, with TRBD1 as a possible D gene (5 bases). The CDR3 totals 14 residues. CDR1 SGHKS and CDR2 YYEKEE come from the germline V gene (reference sequence). Trimming removed 2 bases from V and 8 bases from J, with 11 bases in between.

The chain employs TRBV4-2 and TRBJ2-2; TRBD2 matches 10 bases. The CDR3 totals 16 residues. V was clipped by 2 bases and J by 7 bases; unmatched bases: 7. Germline V gene lookup returns CDR1 LGHNA and CDR2 YNFKEQ. The CDR3 bases are TGTGCCAGCAGCCAAAGCGGGGGGGCCTATGGCGGGGAGCTGTTTTTT. This gives the protein CASSQSGGAYGGELFF.

The chain joins TRBV5-1 to TRBJ1-4; unclear D gene. Per the germline V gene, CDR1 is SGHRS and CDR2 is YFSETQ. The CDR3 is 15 amino acids. V dropped 0 bases and J dropped 5 bases, with 11 bases sitting between them. The CDR3 DNA sequence: TGCGCCAGCAGCTTGGGAAGTAGGGAGAATGAAAAACTGTTTTTT. Translated, it gives CASSLGSRENEKLFF.

This chain connects TRBV11-2 to TRBJ1-2, with a possible D match to TRBD1 (6 bases). The CDR3 is 15 amino acids. V was shortened by 3 bases and J by 3 bases, with 14 bases between the two germline ends. Germline V gives CDR1 SGHAT, CDR2 FQNNGV. The CDR3 protein is CASSFQGLGDYGYTF. The CDR3 DNA is TGTGCCAGCAGCTTTCAGGGGTTGGGTGACTATGGCTACACCTTC.

The chain links TRBV5-5 to TRBJ1-6; TRBD1 aligns across 9 bases. Germline CDR1 SGHKS, CDR2 YYEKEE (reference sequence). Unmatched junction bases numbered 11, after V lost 7 bases and J lost 0 bases. The CDR3 covers 18 residues. The CDR3 region is CASRQGVEKSSYNSPLHF. As DNA, the CDR3 is TGTGCCAGCCGACAGGGGGTAGAAAAAAGCTCCTATAATTCACCCCTCCACTTT. The whole variable domain, filled in from reference TRBV5-5 and TRBJ1-6, reads DAGVTQSPTHLIKTRGQQVTLRCSPISGHKSVSWYQQVLGQGPQFIFQYYEKEERGRGNFPDRFSARQFPNYSSELNVNALLLGDSALYLCASRQGVEKSSYNSPLHFGNGTRLTVT.

This clone has only a few counts. Its ends do not fully match the called genes, so a read error is possible. J is TRBJ1-2 and V is TRBV28, with D tentatively TRBD1 (6 bases). The germline CDR1 and CDR2 sequences are MDHEN and SYDVKM. The CDR3 has 13 amino acids. CDR3 nucleotide sequence: TGTGCCAGCATAGGGGGGGCTAACTACGGCTACACCTTC. Protein sequence: CASIGGANYGYTF.

V is TRBV27 and J is TRBJ2-7, with 8 bases lining up with TRBD2. V was pared by 0 bases and J by 5 bases, with 6 bases of the junction left unmatched. This CDR3 region has 15 residues. CDR1 MNHEY and CDR2 SMNVEV come from the germline V gene (reference sequence). The CDR3 loop reads CASSLSGGGRNEQYF. CDR3 DNA: TGTGCCAGCAGTTTATCTGGCGGGGGGAGGAACGAGCAGTACTTC.

The chain uses TRBV11-2 and TRBJ2-3, with D perhaps matching TRBD2 (5 bases). Per the germline V gene, CDR1 is SGHAT and CDR2 is FQNNGV. V was pared by 1 base and J by 2 bases, with 10 bases between. The CDR3 sequence is 15 residues long. This chain's CDR3 is CASSLGGLHTDTQYF. For the CDR3, the DNA is TGTGCCAGCAGCTTAGGTGGACTTCACACAGATACGCAGTATTTT.